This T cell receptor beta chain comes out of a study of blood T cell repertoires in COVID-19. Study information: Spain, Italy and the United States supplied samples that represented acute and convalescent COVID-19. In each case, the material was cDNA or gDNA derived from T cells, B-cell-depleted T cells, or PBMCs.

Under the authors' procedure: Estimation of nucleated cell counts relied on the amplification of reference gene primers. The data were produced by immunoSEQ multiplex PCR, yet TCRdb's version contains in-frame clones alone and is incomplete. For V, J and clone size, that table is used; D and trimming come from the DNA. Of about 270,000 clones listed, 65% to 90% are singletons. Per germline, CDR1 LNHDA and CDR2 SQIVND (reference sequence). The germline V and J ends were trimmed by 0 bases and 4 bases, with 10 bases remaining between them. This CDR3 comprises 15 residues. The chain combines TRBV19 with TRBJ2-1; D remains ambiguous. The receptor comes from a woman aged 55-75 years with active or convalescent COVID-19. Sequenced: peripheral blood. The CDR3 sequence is CASSIDLPLYNEQFF. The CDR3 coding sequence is TGTGCCAGTAGTATAGACCTCCCCTTATACAATGAGCAGTTCTTC.